These T cell receptor beta chains were read from a single sample in a study of blood T cell repertoires in COVID-19. Produced via immunoSEQ multiplex PCR; TCRdb's table is partial and in-frame only. The table shows approximately 270,000 clones, with under 85% occurring only once. The sample comprised peripheral blood. These receptors all stem from a human donor with COVID-19, enrolled during active disease. The donor label of this sample is uncertain. CDR3s include the opening cysteine and the closing phenylalanine or tryptophan. Each record gives: CDR3 DNA, CDR3 protein, J gene, clone size, D gene, V gene. D genes are given only for firm matches. The listing skips clone size in some rows; elsewhere it reads once, few, many or a size class.

TGTGCCAGCAGCGTTGCAGGGAACAATCAGCCCCAGCATTTT CASSVAGNNQPQHF TRBJ1-5 - - TRBV9
TGTGCCAGCAGTTACCGGCAGGGGCTTCGTGGCTACACCTTC CASSYRQGLRGYTF TRBJ1-2 - - TRBV6-2/TRBV6-3
TGTGCCACCAGCGCAGGGGATCAGCCCCAGCATTTT CATSAGDQPQHF TRBJ1-5 few - TRBV15
TGTGCCAGCAGTTCATACCGGGACAGGTTACAGTACTTC CASSSYRDRLQYF TRBJ2-7 - TRBD1 TRBV27
TGTGCCAGCAGAGGCGGGACAGGGGTTTTTTATGGCTACACCTTC CASRGGTGVFYGYTF TRBJ1-2 - TRBD1 TRBV28
TGTGCCAGCAGCCCGGCTGCCAGGGGACCCAATGGCTACACCTTC CASSPAARGPNGYTF TRBJ1-2 - - TRBV6-5
TGCGCCAGCGGTCCCGGGACTAGCGGGAACAGGAACACCGGGGAGCTGTTTTTT CASGPGTSGNRNTGELFF TRBJ2-2 - TRBD2 TRBV5-1
TGTGCCAGTAGCCAAAAGGGGGCTGGCTATGGCTACACCTTC CASSQKGAGYGYTF TRBJ1-2 - TRBD1 TRBV19
TGTGCCAGCAGCTTAGGACTAGCGGGAGTTTCCTCCTACAATGAGCAGTTCTTC CASSLGLAGVSSYNEQFF TRBJ2-1 - TRBD2 TRBV7-9
TGCAGCGTTGATATAGGGGGGAACACTGAAGCTTTCTTT CSVDIGGNTEAFF TRBJ1-1 - - TRBV29-1
TGTGCCAGCAGCGTGGCCCATTCTAGCGGGCTCAATGAGCAGTTCTTC CASSVAHSSGLNEQFF TRBJ2-1 - TRBD2 TRBV7-2